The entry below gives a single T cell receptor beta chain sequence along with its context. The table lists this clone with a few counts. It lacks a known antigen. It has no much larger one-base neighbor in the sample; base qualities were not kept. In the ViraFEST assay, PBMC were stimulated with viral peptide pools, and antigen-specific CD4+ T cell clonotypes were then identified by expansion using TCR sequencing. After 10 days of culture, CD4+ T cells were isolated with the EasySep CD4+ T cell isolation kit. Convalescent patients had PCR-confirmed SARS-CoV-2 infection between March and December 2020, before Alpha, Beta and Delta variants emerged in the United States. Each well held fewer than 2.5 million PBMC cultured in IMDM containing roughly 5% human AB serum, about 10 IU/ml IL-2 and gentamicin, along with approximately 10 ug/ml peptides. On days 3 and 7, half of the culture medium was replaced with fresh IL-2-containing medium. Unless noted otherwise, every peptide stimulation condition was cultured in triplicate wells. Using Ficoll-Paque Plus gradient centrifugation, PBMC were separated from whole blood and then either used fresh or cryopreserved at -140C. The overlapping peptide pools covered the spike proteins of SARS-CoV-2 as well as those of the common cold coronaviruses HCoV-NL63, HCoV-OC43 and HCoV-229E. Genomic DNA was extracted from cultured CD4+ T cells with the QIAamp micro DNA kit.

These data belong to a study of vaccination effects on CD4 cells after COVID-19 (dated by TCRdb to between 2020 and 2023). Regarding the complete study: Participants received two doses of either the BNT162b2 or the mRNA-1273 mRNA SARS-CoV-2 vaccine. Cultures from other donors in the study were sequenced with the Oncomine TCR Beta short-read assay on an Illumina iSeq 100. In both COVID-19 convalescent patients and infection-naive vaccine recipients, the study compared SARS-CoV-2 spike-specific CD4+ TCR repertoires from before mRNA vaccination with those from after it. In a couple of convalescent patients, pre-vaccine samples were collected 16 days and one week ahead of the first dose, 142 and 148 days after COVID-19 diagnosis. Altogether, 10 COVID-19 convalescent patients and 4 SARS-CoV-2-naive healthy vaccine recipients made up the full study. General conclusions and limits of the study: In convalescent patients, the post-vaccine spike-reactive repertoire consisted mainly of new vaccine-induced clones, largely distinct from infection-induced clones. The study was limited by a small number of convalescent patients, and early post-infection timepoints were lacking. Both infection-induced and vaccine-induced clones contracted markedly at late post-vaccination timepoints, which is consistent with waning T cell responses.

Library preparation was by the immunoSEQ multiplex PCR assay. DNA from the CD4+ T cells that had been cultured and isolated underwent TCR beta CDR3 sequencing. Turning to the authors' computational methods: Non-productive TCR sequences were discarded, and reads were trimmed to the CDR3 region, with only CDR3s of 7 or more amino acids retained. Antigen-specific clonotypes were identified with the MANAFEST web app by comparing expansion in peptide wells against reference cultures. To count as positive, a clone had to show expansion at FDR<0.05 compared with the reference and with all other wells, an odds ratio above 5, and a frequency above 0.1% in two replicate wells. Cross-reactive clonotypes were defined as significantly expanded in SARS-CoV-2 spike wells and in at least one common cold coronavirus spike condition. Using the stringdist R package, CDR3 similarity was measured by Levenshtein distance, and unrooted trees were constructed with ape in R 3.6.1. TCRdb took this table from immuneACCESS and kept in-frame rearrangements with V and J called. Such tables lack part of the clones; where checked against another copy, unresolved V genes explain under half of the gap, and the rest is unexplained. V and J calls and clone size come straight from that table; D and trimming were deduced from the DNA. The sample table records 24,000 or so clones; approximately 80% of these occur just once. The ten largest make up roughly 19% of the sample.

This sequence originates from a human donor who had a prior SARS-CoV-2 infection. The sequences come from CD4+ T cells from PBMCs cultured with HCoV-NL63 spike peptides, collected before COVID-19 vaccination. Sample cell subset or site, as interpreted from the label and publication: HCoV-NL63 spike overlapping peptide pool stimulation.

The DNA reads as follows: TGTGCCAGCAGCTTAGGCTATCAAACCTACAATGAGCAGTTCTTC. This sequence encodes CASSLGYQTYNEQFF. Recombination linked TRBV7-3 to TRBJ2-1, with no reliable assignment of the D segment. The CDR3 runs 15 residues from the cysteine to the phenylalanine. Only the CDR3 DNA is retained, 45 bases long and in frame from the first base. The germline V gene specifies SGHTA as CDR1 and FQGTGA as CDR2. V loses 2 bases, J loses 2 bases, and the germline ends lie 10 bases apart.